This TCR beta chain is drawn from a study of regulatory T cells in long-lasting Graves disease listed by TCRdb under 2021. Background for the entire study: In the newly diagnosed Graves' disease group, patients had been taking antithyroid drugs for less than 3 months. Patients with persistent Graves' disease were compared with patients with newly diagnosed Graves' disease using TCR sequencing and RNA sequencing of peripheral blood. The study was conducted in China and was registered as a clinical trial. TCR sequencing covered around 13 persistent and approximately 20 newly diagnosed Graves' disease patients, 33 samples in total.

According to the germline V gene (reference sequence), CDR1 reads DFQATT and CDR2 reads SNEGSKA. The CDR3 measures 11 amino acids from cysteine to phenylalanine. Only the CDR3 portion is preserved as DNA: 33 bases, with reading frame beginning at the first base. V is clipped by 5 bases and J by 3 bases, and the sequence between their germline boundaries is 7 bases long. Library preparation used multiplex PCR. The sequencing machine was an Illumina HiSeq 4000. To build TCR beta libraries, CDR3 regions were amplified by Arm-PCR using iRepertoire HTBI primers. Before sequencing, the PCR products underwent gel purification. The authors processed their data as follows. Across samples, around 62 TRBV and approximately 15 TRBJ segments were identified and used for gene usage analysis of CDR3 amino acid clonotypes. COPE and FqMerger were used to merge filtered high-quality paired reads into contigs. BLAST was used to align contigs to IMGT TRBV, TRBD and TRBJ reference genes, with CDR3 defined following IMGT. Any clonotype with a frequency above 0.1% was counted as a highly expanded clone. Repertoire diversity was measured by Shannon entropy, and V-J evenness by the Gini coefficient. A clonotype found in more than one individual was treated as public. TCRdb took the public reads, trimmed them with fastp at Q25, ran MiXCR for clone calling and kept in-frame beta chains. Each CDR3 protein gets just one entry, which takes the most common genes and DNA from the rows behind it. The V and J calls and clone size come from TCRdb's table, not from the authors' own analysis. Within this sample are 580,000 or so distinct CDR3 sequences, with 15% to 20% of them counted one time only. More than 10% of the sample goes to the ten largest clones.

Per the publication, the time point label means: newly diagnosed GD, antithyroid drugs for less than 3 months. For both TCR sequencing and RNA sequencing, RNA was extracted from PBMCs using TRIzol. The diagnosis of Graves' disease followed American Thyroid Association guidelines. Patients for the study were recruited at an endocrinology department in Xi'an, China. Each patient gave approximately 10 milliliters of peripheral blood, collected in an EDTA anticoagulant tube. PBMCs were isolated by Ficoll Paque Plus density gradient separation without further T cell sorting. An Agilent 2100 Bioanalyzer and agarose gel were used to assess RNA quality, and a NanoDrop 2000 was used to measure RNA concentration. This clonotype was seen at least ten times. The antigen it recognizes is unknown. Nothing much larger sits one base from this clone, and base qualities are not available. Study-wide findings and limitations: TRBV28, TRBJ1-2 and TRBJ2-5 were preferentially used in persistent disease, while TRBV20-1 and TRBJ2-1 were favored in newly diagnosed disease. Patients with persistent disease shared more public clonotypes (fewer than 3,000) than newly diagnosed patients did (more than 900). Compared with newly diagnosed patients, patients with persistent Graves' disease had lower TCR Shannon entropy and fewer highly expanded clones, which suggests clonal expansion. Sequencing and analysis were restricted to the TCR beta chain. The authors noted that the small sample size was a limitation that may lower accuracy. Because the primary lesion, thyroid tissue, could not be accessed, the study looked at peripheral blood alone.

These records were also assigned to another study, of T cells in Graves' hyperthyroidism and ophthalmopathy. As the second publication notes: A patient counted as having stable Graves' hyperthyroidism if no progression to ophthalmopathy occurred over 18 months of follow-up. The hyperthyroidism patients were between 18 and 65 years old and newly diagnosed, with a disease duration of less than 2 months. Any patient with an uncontrolled infection, another autoimmune disease, pregnancy or lactation was excluded. Diagnoses relied on clinical symptoms, serum thyroxine and TRAb, thyroid ultrasound and orbital computed tomography. A first-round RT-PCR of the TCR CDR3 used the HTBI primer set with the Qiagen OneStep RT-PCR kit. Most expanded thyroid clonotypes (frequency above 0.001) were also detected in blood, suggesting blood repertoires may reflect thyroid immune responses. A 13 V-J signature model separated ophthalmopathy from stable hyperthyroidism, with approximately 87% sensitivity and roughly 84% specificity in cross-validation and 80%/75% in testing. During validation, the model predicted progression to ophthalmopathy a median of approximately 6 months ahead of onset, with almost 71% sensitivity and almost 75% specificity. To identify TCR V-J signatures that set the groups apart, the researchers used a discovery cohort of 100 patients, made up of 40 to 45 with Graves' ophthalmopathy and some 58 with stable Graves' hyperthyroidism. Prospective prediction of ophthalmopathy was tested in an independent validation cohort of approximately 18 hyperthyroidism patients and some 17 patients who later progressed to ophthalmopathy. The 75 to 100 discovery patients were divided at random into training and test sets in a 7:3 ratio. In several Graves' hyperthyroidism patients, the study also compared T-cell repertoires from thyroid tissue with T-cell repertoires from blood. After blood sampling, hyperthyroidism patients were treated with methimazole at a starting dose of 30 mg daily, and ophthalmopathy patients were treated with high-dose intravenous methylprednisolone. Libraries were constructed in a second round of multiplex PCR, after which size selection and purification were carried out. Libraries were sequenced paired-end with 100 bp reads on an Illumina HiSeq2000. Raw data were processed with SOAPnuke, discarding reads with adapters, uncalled bases, mean Phred below 15, or no exact constant-primer or identifier match. High-quality paired reads were merged using COPE v1.2.5, and each unique nucleotide sequence was defined as a clonotype. MiTCR v1.1 was used to align the clonotypes against IMGT TRBV, TRBD and TRBJ reference segments. Analysis was restricted to V-J combinations with a frequency above 0.0001, which covered roughly 99% of repertoires. A TCS score was defined as the ratio between F50 (clonal expansion) and ExV (chaos), using BLOSUM62-based TCRdist between CDR3 peptides within each V-J. Welch's t-statistics and random forest reduced roughly 500 V-J features to under 15, which were used in a naive Bayes classifier (R e1071). Sample size was not statistically predetermined, and investigators were not blinded to group allocation. The paper reports TCR Vbeta CDR3 sequencing of 130 to 150 peripheral blood samples: some 44 ophthalmopathy, about 75 hyperthyroidism and around 17 progressor patients.

Recombination joined TRBV20-1 with TRBJ1-2, with no confidently assigned D gene. Sequences were derived from peripheral blood mononuclear cells (PBMCs), sampled at new diagnosis, from a patient treated with antithyroid drugs. The source is a man aged 18-30 years with Graves disease. Donor details come from another sample of the same person, matched by shared clones. The bases are TGCAGTGCTTCGGGCGACTATGGCTACACCTTC. The translation is CSASGDYGYTF.